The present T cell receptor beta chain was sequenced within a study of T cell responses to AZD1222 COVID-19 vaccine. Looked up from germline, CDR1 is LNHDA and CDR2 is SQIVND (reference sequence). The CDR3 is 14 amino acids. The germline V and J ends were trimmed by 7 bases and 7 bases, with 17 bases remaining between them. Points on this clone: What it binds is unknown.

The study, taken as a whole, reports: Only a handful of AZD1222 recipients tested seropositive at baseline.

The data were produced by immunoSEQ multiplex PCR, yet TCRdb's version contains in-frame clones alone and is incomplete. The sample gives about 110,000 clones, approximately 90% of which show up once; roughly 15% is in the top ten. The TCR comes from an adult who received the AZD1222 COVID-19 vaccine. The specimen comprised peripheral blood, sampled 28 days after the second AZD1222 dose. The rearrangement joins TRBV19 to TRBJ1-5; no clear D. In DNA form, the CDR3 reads TGTGCCAGTACTCTTGCGGGCGCGGGACAGCCCCAGCATTTT. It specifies CASTLAGAGQPQHF.